This passage covers 26 T cell receptor beta chains from one sample sequenced in a study of cytomegalovirus exposure and HLA in healthy donors. The study ran its PCR with 60 Vbeta and 13 Jbeta primers. The protocol was immunoSEQ multiplex PCR, while the TCRdb copy is restricted to in-frame clones and leaves out a portion. The sample has 150,000 to 200,000 clones; about 85% are singletons. The sample was PBMCs. These receptors were taken from a man aged 50 to 60 in good health and CMV-seronegative.

The genes are TRBV7-2 and TRBJ2-4; D not certain. Trimming took 5 bases from V and 9 from J, leaving 11 bases between them. The germline gives CDR1 SGHTA, CDR2 FQGNSA. The CDR3 loop spans 12 amino acids. This CDR3 is CASSPPVGIQYF. CDR3 DNA: TGTGCCAGCAGCCCACCGGTCGGCATTCAGTACTTC. Together with reference TRBV7-2 and TRBJ2-4, the CDR3 gives the full variable domain: GAGVSQSPSNKVTEKGKDVELRCDPISGHTALYWYRQSLGQGLEFLIYFQGNSAPDKSGLPSDRFSAERTGGSVSTLTIQRTQQEDSAVYLCASSPPVGIQYFGAGTRLSVL.

In this sample, this clone turned up a few times. V is TRBV27 and J is TRBJ2-1; D is unresolved. The ends were cut back, 0 bases at V and 7 bases at J, with 7 bases in the middle. There are 13 residues in the CDR3. Germline V CDR1 and CDR2: MNHEY, SMNVEV (reference sequence). The CDR3 loop reads CASSLSLFNEQFF. The DNA of the CDR3 is TGTGCCAGCAGTTTATCCCTATTTAATGAGCAGTTCTTC.

The chain links TRBV29-1 to TRBJ2-7; TRBD2 aligns across 8 bases. The CDR3 runs 13 residues. The germline V gene encodes CDR1 SQVTM and CDR2 ANQGSEA. The chain's CDR3 is CTAIGTSSYEQYF. In nucleotides, the CDR3 is TGCACCGCGATTGGGACTAGCTCCTACGAGCAGTACTTC.

The rearrangement joins TRBV7-2 to TRBJ1-1; the D is unclear. Germline V lookup: CDR1 SGHTA, CDR2 FQGNSA. The germline V and J ends were trimmed by 5 bases and 4 bases, with 14 bases remaining between them. The CDR3 runs to 14 residues. The CDR3 protein is CASSRDGKSTEAFF. CDR3 nucleotides: TGTGCCAGCAGCCGAGACGGGAAGAGCACTGAAGCTTTCTTT. Using reference TRBV7-2 and TRBJ1-1 for the parts outside the CDR3, the full variable domain is GAGVSQSPSNKVTEKGKDVELRCDPISGHTALYWYRQSLGQGLEFLIYFQGNSAPDKSGLPSDRFSAERTGGSVSTLTIQRTQQEDSAVYLCASSRDGKSTEAFFGQGTRLTVV.

V usage is TRBV5-1 and J usage is TRBJ1-2; possible D gene TRBD1, 6 bases. V lost 2 bases, J lost 3 bases, and 14 bases lay in between. Per the germline V gene, CDR1 is SGHRS and CDR2 is YFSETQ. The CDR3 runs to 15 residues. The CDR3 sequence is CASSFAGDQDYGYTF. The CDR3, as DNA: TGCGCCAGCAGCTTCGCAGGGGATCAGGACTATGGCTACACCTTC.

This sequence joins TRBV13 and TRBJ1-6; D possibly corresponds to TRBD1 (6 bases). Trimming left V 6 bases short and J 0 bases short, with 15 bases between. The CDR3 has 17 amino acids. Germline V gene data show CDR1 as PRHDT and CDR2 as FYEKMQ (reference sequence). The CDR3 nucleotides read TGTGCCAGCAGTCAATTACAGGGACCCTCCTATAATTCACCCCTCCACTTT. This encodes CASSQLQGPSYNSPLHF. The complete variable domain, with remaining parts taken from reference TRBV13 and TRBJ1-6, reads AAGVIQSPRHLIKEKRETATLKCYPIPRHDTVYWYQQGPGQDPQFLISFYEKMQSDKGSIPDRFSAQQFSDYHSELNMSSLELGDSALYFCASSQLQGPSYNSPLHFGNGTRLTVT.

The genes are TRBV4-3 and TRBJ1-1; possibly TRBD1 for D (5 bases). CDR3 length equals 15 residues. CDR1 LGHNA and CDR2 YSLEER come from the germline V gene. Deletions cut 1 base from V and 4 bases from J, with 13 bases between. The CDR3 DNA is TGCGCCAGCAGCCAAGTGGGAGGGAGGGGCACTGAAGCTTTCTTT. Translation: CASSQVGGRGTEAFF.

This rearrangement joins TRBV5-1 to TRBJ2-5; TRBD1 matches at 9 bases. This CDR3 region has 14 residues. Losses at the gene ends were 3 bases for V and 4 bases for J; bases not matched to a gene: 4. Germline assignment: CDR1 SGHRS and CDR2 YFSETQ. For the CDR3, the DNA is TGCGCCAGCAGCTCTGGACAGGGGACAGAGACCCAGTACTTC. Its protein is CASSSGQGTETQYF.

The chain combines TRBV7-6 with TRBJ2-1; the D gene is possibly TRBD2 (6 bases). Trimming shortened V by 5 bases and J by 4 bases, and 12 bases separated the two germline ends. CDR3 length: 14 residues. Germline V CDR1 and CDR2: SGHVS, FNYEAQ. In DNA form, the CDR3 reads TGTGCCAGCAGCCGTGCGGGGATTTACAATGAGCAGTTCTTC. This gives the protein CASSRAGIYNEQFF.

V and J are TRBV6-4 and TRBJ1-1; no clear D gene. V was clipped by 4 bases and J by 8 bases, with 8 bases between them. Germline assignment: CDR1 MRHNA and CDR2 SNTAGT. The CDR3 consists of 11 residues. The CDR3 region is CASSAGREAFF. The CDR3, as DNA: TGTGCCAGCAGTGCCGGCAGGGAAGCTTTCTTT.

This clone was found once. At one end, the junction sequence differs from germline, possibly due to a read error. The V and J genes are TRBV7-9 and TRBJ1-1; perhaps TRBD1 as D (5 bases). The CDR3 runs 12 residues. Germline values: CDR1 SEHNR, CDR2 FQNEAQ (reference sequence). This CDR3 reads CSSSLQDTEAFF. The CDR3 DNA reads TGTTCCAGCAGCTTACAGGACACTGAAGCTTTCTTT.

This chain links TRBV2 with TRBJ2-7; 8 bases line up with TRBD1. The length of the CDR3 is 13 residues. In germline, CDR1 is SNHLY, CDR2 FYNNEI. With 7 bases clipped from V and 2 bases from J, the junction kept 4 bases outside the gene matches. The CDR3 region has the DNA TGTGCCAGCACGGACAGGGCTGCCTACGAGCAGTACTTC. The encoded protein is CASTDRAAYEQYF.

The chain joins TRBV5-6 to TRBJ2-5; 12 bases fit TRBD2. Looked up from germline, CDR1 is SGHDT and CDR2 is YYEEEE. The V segment lost 4 bases and the J segment 5 bases; nucleotides outside the gene matches: 9. The CDR3 contains 16 residues. Here the CDR3 DNA reads TGTGCCAGCAGCCCAGGACTAGCGGGGAAGGCGGAGACCCAGTACTTC. This translates into CASSPGLAGKAETQYF.

The chain has TRBV28 and TRBJ2-2; D gene ambiguous. The CDR3 length is 14 residues. Between the trimmed V and J ends, which lost 7 bases and 0 bases, there was a span of 9 bases. CDR1 and CDR2 (germline): MDHEN, SYDVKM. The CDR3, as DNA: TGTGCCAGCAAGCCTAACGCGAACACCGGGGAGCTGTTTTTT. Amino acids: CASKPNANTGELFF.

V and J are TRBV11-3 and TRBJ2-5, with D perhaps matching TRBD1 (6 bases). The CDR3 is 15 residues long. The V and J ends lost 3 bases and 2 bases respectively, with 13 bases between them. Germline V CDR1 and CDR2: SGHNT, YENEEA. CDR3 protein: CASSFTQQGQETQYF. CDR3 DNA: TGTGCCAGCAGCTTCACCCAACAGGGTCAAGAGACCCAGTACTTC.

This chain uses TRBV4-2 with TRBJ2-3; 10 bases fit TRBD2. This CDR3 has 19 amino acids. V was pared by 0 bases and J by 0 bases, with 9 bases of the junction left unmatched. The germline gives CDR1 LGHNA, CDR2 YNFKEQ. DNA of the CDR3: TGTGCCAGCAGCCAAGAGGGAGCGGGGGGGACCACAAGCACAGATACGCAGTATTTT. Translated: CASSQEGAGGTTSTDTQYF.

This clone was picked up one time. J is TRBJ2-2 and V is TRBV29-1; the D gene is possibly TRBD2 (6 bases). Germline CDR1 is SQVTM and CDR2 is ANQGSEA. The CDR3 runs 13 residues. V shed 7 bases and J shed 3 bases, with 12 bases lying between them. CDR3 in amino acids: CSGGRGYTGELFF. The CDR3 region has the DNA TGCAGCGGTGGGCGGGGTTACACCGGGGAGCTGTTTTTT.

This chain connects TRBV10-1 to TRBJ2-3, with D perhaps matching TRBD1 (6 bases). Between the trimmed V and J ends, which lost 3 bases and 3 bases, there was a span of 13 bases. The CDR3 contains 15 residues. Germline CDR1 WNHNN, CDR2 SYGVQD (reference sequence). The CDR3 region has the DNA TGCGCCAGCAGTGAACAGGGTTCCATTACAGATACGCAGTATTTT. It yields the protein CASSEQGSITDTQYF.

The sample holds one count of this clone. The rearrangement uses TRBV6-6 and TRBJ2-1; TRBD1 matches at 9 bases. Germline CDR1 is MNHNY and CDR2 is SVGAGI (reference sequence). Losses at the gene ends were 6 bases for V and 6 bases for J; bases not matched to a gene: 12. The CDR3 covers 16 residues. The CDR3 region has the DNA TGTGCCAGCAGCCCTCGCGGGACAGGGCTCTCCAATGAGCAGTTCTTC. Its translation: CASSPRGTGLSNEQFF.

The V and J genes are TRBV6-5 and TRBJ1-1; 10 positions agree with TRBD1. The CDR3 consists of 14 residues. With 6 bases clipped from V and 5 bases from J, the junction kept 6 bases outside the gene matches. Germline CDR1 MNHEY, CDR2 SVGAGI. The CDR3 DNA sequence: TGTGCCAGCAGCCTTCGGACAGGGGGGACTGAAGCTTTCTTT. It is translated as CASSLRTGGTEAFF.

This chain joins TRBV21-1 and TRBJ2-6; TRBD1, as called in the table, went unchecked against the DNA. TRBV21-1 is marked as a pseudogene. This CDR3 contains 16 residues. The CDR3 sequence is CAMPGHLLSGANVLTF. As DNA, the CDR3 is TGTGCCATGCCGGGACACTTGTTGTCTGGGGCCAACGTCCTGACTTTC.

Only one count was recorded for this clone. The sample has other DNA sequences that encode this CDR3 too. This chain uses TRBV7-8 with TRBJ1-1, with 7 bases matching TRBD1. CDR3 length equals 14 residues. After removal of 3 bases from V and 0 bases from J, the junction contained 1 base not matched to a gene. Germline V gene data show CDR1 as SGHVS and CDR2 as FQNEAQ. CDR3 sequence: CASSLGQLNTEAFF. Here the CDR3 DNA reads TGTGCCAGCAGCTTGGGACAGTTGAACACTGAAGCTTTCTTT. Variable domain in full (rest from reference TRBV7-8 and TRBJ1-1): GAGVSQSPRYKVAKRGQDVALRCDPISGHVSLFWYQQALGQGPEFLTYFQNEAQLDKSGLPSDRFFAERPEGSVSTLKIQRTQQEDSAVYLCASSLGQLNTEAFFGQGTRLTVV.

This clone was seen just once. This chain connects TRBV4-1 to TRBJ1-1; D is perhaps TRBD1 (5 bases). Germline V gene data show CDR1 as MGHRA and CDR2 as YSYEKL. The CDR3 is 15 residues long. With 2 bases removed from V and 4 bases from J, the gap between germline ends came to 14 bases. This chain's CDR3 is CASSQSGRGGTEAFF. For the CDR3, the DNA is TGCGCCAGCAGCCAAAGTGGGAGGGGAGGCACTGAAGCTTTCTTT.

This chain connects TRBV7-2 to TRBJ2-2; weak D call: TRBD2 (6 bases). Trimming stripped 6 bases from V and 4 bases from J, with 15 bases between. The CDR3 spans 15 residues. The germline V gene encodes CDR1 SGHTA and CDR2 FQGNSA. CDR3 DNA: TGTGCCAGCAGAACTGACGGGACTCCCACCGGGGAGCTGTTTTTT. It yields the protein CASRTDGTPTGELFF. Filled out from reference TRBV7-2 and TRBJ2-2, the complete variable domain reads GAGVSQSPSNKVTEKGKDVELRCDPISGHTALYWYRQSLGQGLEFLIYFQGNSAPDKSGLPSDRFSAERTGGSVSTLTIQRTQQEDSAVYLCASRTDGTPTGELFFGEGSRLTVL.

V and J are TRBV7-6 and TRBJ2-3; TRBD2 aligns across 8 bases. J was trimmed by 1 base and V by 3 bases; bases with no gene match: 3. Per germline, CDR1 SGHVS and CDR2 FNYEAQ. The CDR3 covers 15 residues. The CDR3 region is CASSLRGAGTDTQYF. The DNA of the CDR3 is TGTGCCAGCAGCTTGCGGGGGGCCGGCACAGATACGCAGTATTTT.

The V call is TRBV19, the J call TRBJ1-3, with D hard to call. Germline V gene data show CDR1 as LNHDA and CDR2 as SQIVND (reference sequence). CDR3 length: 14 residues. V lost 6 bases and J lost 4, with 13 bases in between. CDR3 DNA sequence: TGTGCCAGTAGCCCTCTTTCGTTCGGAAACACCATATATTTT. Protein sequence: CASSPLSFGNTIYF.